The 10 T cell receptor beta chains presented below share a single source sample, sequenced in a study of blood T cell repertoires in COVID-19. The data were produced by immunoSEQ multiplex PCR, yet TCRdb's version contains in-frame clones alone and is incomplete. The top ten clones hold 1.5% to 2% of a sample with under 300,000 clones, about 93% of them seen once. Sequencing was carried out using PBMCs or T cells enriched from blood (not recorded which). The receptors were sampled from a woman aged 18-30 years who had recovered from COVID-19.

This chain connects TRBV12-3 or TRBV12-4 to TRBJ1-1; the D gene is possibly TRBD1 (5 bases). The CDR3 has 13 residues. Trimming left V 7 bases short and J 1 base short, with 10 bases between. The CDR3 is CASKMGGNTEAFF. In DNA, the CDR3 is TGTGCCAGCAAGATGGGGGGGAACACTGAAGCTTTCTTT.

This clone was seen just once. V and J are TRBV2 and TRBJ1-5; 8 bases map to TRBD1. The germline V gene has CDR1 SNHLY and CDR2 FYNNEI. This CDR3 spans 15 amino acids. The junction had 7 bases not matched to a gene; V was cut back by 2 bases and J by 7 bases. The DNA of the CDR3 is TGTGCCAGCAGTGAATTCGGGACAGGCGTACAGCCCCAGCATTTT. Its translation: CASSEFGTGVQPQHF.

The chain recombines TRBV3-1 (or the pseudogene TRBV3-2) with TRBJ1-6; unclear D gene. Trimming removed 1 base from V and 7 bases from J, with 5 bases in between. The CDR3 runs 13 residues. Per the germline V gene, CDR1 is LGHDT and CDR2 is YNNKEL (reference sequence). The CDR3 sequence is CASSQGPNSPLHF. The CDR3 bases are TGTGCCAGCAGCCAAGGGCCAAATTCACCCCTCCACTTT.

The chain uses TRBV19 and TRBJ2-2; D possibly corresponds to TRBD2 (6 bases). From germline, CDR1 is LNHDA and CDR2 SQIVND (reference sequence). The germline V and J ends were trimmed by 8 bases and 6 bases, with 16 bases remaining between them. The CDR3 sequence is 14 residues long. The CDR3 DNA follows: TGTGCCAGTTCCCTTCCGGGGGTGGCCGGGGAGCTGTTTTTT. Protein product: CASSLPGVAGELFF.

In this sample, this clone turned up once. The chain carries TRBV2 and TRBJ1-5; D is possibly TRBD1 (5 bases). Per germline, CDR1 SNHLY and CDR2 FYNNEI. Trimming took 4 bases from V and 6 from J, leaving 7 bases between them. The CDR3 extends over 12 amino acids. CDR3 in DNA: TGTGCCAGCAGTGTGGGGCCTCAGCCCCAGCATTTT. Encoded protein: CASSVGPQPQHF.

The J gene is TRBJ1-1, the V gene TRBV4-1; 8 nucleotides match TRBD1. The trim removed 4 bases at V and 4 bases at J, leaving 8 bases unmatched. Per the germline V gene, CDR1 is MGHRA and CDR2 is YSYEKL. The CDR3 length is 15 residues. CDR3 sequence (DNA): TGCGCCAGCAGCCGGGACAGGCGGAGCGGCACTGAAGCTTTCTTT. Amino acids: CASSRDRRSGTEAFF.

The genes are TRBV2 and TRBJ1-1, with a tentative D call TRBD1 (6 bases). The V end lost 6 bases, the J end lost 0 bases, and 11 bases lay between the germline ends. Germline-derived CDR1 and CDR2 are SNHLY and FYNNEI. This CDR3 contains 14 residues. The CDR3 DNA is TGTGCCAGCAGCCCCGACAGGCTGAACACTGAAGCTTTCTTT. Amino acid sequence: CASSPDRLNTEAFF.

CDR3 residues: CASSEGRTWGNTIYF. CDR3 DNA sequence: TGTGCCAGCAGTGAAGGGAGAACTTGGGGAAACACCATATATTTT. The V and J genes are TRBV2 and TRBJ1-3; D is undetermined. CDR1 is SNHLY, CDR2 FYNNEI, per germline. The CDR3 contains 15 residues. The ends were cut back, 1 base at V and 4 bases at J, with 11 bases in the middle. Based on the CDR3 plus reference TRBV2 and TRBJ1-3, the full variable domain is EPEVTQTPSHQVTQMGQEVILRCVPISNHLYFYWYRQILGQKVEFLVSFYNNEISEKSEIFDDQFSVERPDGSNFTLKIRSTKLEDSAMYFCASSEGRTWGNTIYFGEGSWLTVV.

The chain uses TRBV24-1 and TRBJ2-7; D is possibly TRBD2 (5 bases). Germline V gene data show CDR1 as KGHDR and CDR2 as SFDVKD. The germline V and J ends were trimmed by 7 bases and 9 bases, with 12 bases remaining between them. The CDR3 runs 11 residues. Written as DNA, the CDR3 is TGTGCCACCAGAGACACTCGGGGGCAGTACTTC. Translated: CATRDTRGQYF.

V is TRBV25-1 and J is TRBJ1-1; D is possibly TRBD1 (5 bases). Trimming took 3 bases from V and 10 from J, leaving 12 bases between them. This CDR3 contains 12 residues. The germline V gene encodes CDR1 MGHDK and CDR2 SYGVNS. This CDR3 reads CASSDLRDGAFF. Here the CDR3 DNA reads TGTGCCAGCAGTGACCTCAGGGATGGAGCTTTCTTT.